This T cell receptor beta chain was documented in a study of breast tumors, draining lymph nodes, adjacent tissues. Notes on the study in general: The lymph node origin of tumor T cells was framed as consistent with a hypothesis, not demonstrated. Tumors had less TCR diversity than lymph nodes, more than nontumor tissue.

Breast cancer patients provided tissue from their axillary draining lymph nodes. This clonotype appeared many times. Antigen specificity is unknown. From the multiplex PCR reads, TCRdb called clonotypes with MiXCR, one entry per CDR3 protein. The sample shows about 230,000 distinct CDR3 sequences, less than 40% of them seen only once. Germline CDR1 is MNHNS and CDR2 is SASEGT. The ends were cut back, 4 bases at V and 7 bases at J, with 13 bases in the middle. This CDR3 is built from 13 residues. This chain links TRBV6-1 with TRBJ1-2; tentatively, D is TRBD1 (6 bases). Sequences were obtained from axillary lymph node tissue. This receptor was taken from a female donor with breast cancer. Some clones in this sample may be carry-over from other donors' samples. CDR3 region: CASSGRTGFGYTF. CDR3 in DNA: TGTGCCAGCAGTGGGCGCACAGGGTTTGGCTACACCTTC.